This entry describes one T cell receptor beta chain. What it binds is not known. This entry belongs to a study of OX40 agonist ivuxolimab in advanced cancers. Patients were excluded for autoimmune disease history or systemic immunosuppression. Study-wide results and caveats: Averaged across samples, CD8+ T cells carried more expanded clones than CD4+ did. Not determined was the antigen specificity of the expanded peripheral T cells.

Sequenced by immunoSEQ multiplex PCR; TCRdb stores in-frame clones only, minus some. The profile shows tens of thousands of clones, roughly 90% of them singletons. This CDR3 is built from 14 residues. Per the germline V gene, CDR1 is LGHNA and CDR2 is YSLEER. After removal of 4 bases from V and 4 bases from J, the junction contained 6 bases not matched to a gene. The TCR was taken from an adult with an advanced solid tumor such as melanoma, head and neck, liver or kidney cancer. The V call is TRBV4-3, the J call TRBJ1-2; 7 bases agree with TRBD1. This material consisted of CD4+ or CD8+ T cells sorted from blood, taken in a trial of the OX40 agonist ivuxolimab. In DNA form, the CDR3 reads TGCGCCAGCAGCCGCGACAGGGAGGGCTATGGCTACACCTTC. Its protein is CASSRDREGYGYTF.